Listed here are 27 T cell receptor beta chains from one sample, sequenced in a study of shared clonotypes between healthy human individuals. The assay was immunoSEQ multiplex PCR, and TCRdb's table has in-frame clones only and misses some. The profile shows more than 2 million clones, 85% to 95% of them singletons. Sequences were obtained from naive CD4+ T cells sorted from blood. Subset defined: CD45RA+ positively selected. The receptors here all came from a man in his late teens or twenties in good health.

Regarding this clone: One end of the junction varies from germline; a read error may be responsible. This chain uses TRBV7-7 with TRBJ2-5, with a tentative D call TRBD1 (6 bases). The CDR3 extends over 14 amino acids. The germline V gene has CDR1 SSHAT and CDR2 FNYEAQ (reference sequence). The CDR3: CASSAQDSQETQYF. CDR3 DNA sequence: TGTGCTAGCAGCGCTCAGGACAGCCAAGAGACCCAGTACTTC.

The J gene is TRBJ2-4, the V gene TRBV5-1; D gene unclear. Germline CDR1 SGHRS, CDR2 YFSETQ. There are 14 residues in the CDR3. Between the trimmed V and J ends, which lost 0 bases and 7 bases, there was a span of 11 bases. Here the CDR3 reads CASSLGGTSNIQYF. The CDR3 nucleotides are TGCGCCAGCAGCTTGGGAGGAACCAGCAACATTCAGTACTTC.

The chain couples TRBV9 to TRBJ2-5, with TRBD1 identical over 8 bases. With 3 bases clipped from V and 4 bases from J, the junction kept 2 bases outside the gene matches. Per the germline V gene, CDR1 is SGDLS and CDR2 is YYNGEE. This CDR3 has 13 amino acids. The CDR3 DNA sequence: TGTGCCAGCAGCGCAGGGGGCATAGAGACCCAGTACTTC. Encoded protein: CASSAGGIETQYF.

V usage is TRBV10-3 and J usage is TRBJ2-3; 8 bases fit TRBD2. The length of the CDR3 is 16 residues. J gave up 1 base and V 2 bases, and 5 bases lay outside the gene matches. Germline assignment: CDR1 ENHRY and CDR2 SYGVKD. The CDR3 bases are TGTGCCATCAGTGAGACTCCGGGACTAGGCACAGATACGCAGTATTTT. This codes for CAISETPGLGTDTQYF.

In this sample, this clone turned up once. The CDR3 bases are TGTGCCAGCAGTGAACCCTGGTTGAGCACCATATATTTT. Protein sequence: CASSEPWLSTIYF. The chain links TRBV2 to TRBJ1-3; D call uncertain. V shed 2 bases and J shed 9 bases, with 11 bases lying between them. The V gene's germline CDR1 is SNHLY and CDR2 FYNNEI. This CDR3 has 13 amino acids.

This chain links TRBV7-2 with TRBJ1-5, with unresolved D. V was pared by 1 base and J by 3 bases, with 10 bases between. Germline CDR1 and CDR2: SGHTA and FQGNSA. CDR3 size: 15 residues. DNA for the CDR3: TGTGCCAGCAGCTTAGGGTTCAGGATCAATCAGCCCCAGCATTTT. Translated, it gives CASSLGFRINQPQHF.

V gene TRBV11-2 combines with J gene TRBJ2-5; D is uncertain. V gave up 5 bases and J gave up 7 bases, with 11 bases separating them. The V gene's germline CDR1 is SGHAT and CDR2 FQNNGV. This CDR3 is 12 amino acids long. CDR3 nucleotides: TGTGCCAGCAGCCCGGATGTTGCGACCCAGTACTTC. The encoded protein is CASSPDVATQYF.

The gene calls are TRBV28 and TRBJ2-2, with 8 bases lining up with TRBD2. This CDR3 contains 15 residues. V lost 6 bases to trimming and J lost 5 bases; unmatched junction nucleotides: 8. CDR1 and CDR2 from the germline V gene are MDHEN and SYDVKM. CDR3 bases: TGTGCCAGCAGCCGTGGGCAGCGGGGGACCGGGGAGCTGTTTTTT. This translates into CASSRGQRGTGELFF.

This chain joins TRBV6-1 and TRBJ2-3, with D maybe TRBD2 (5 bases). The CDR3 has 11 amino acids. Germline V gene data show CDR1 as MNHNS and CDR2 as SASEGT. Trimming took off 10 bases at V and 4 bases at J, with 9 bases between the two ends. CDR3 in DNA: TGTGCCACCGCGAGGGCAGATACGCAGTATTTT. It specifies CATARADTQYF.

For this clone: The sample has other DNA sequences that encode this CDR3 too. The chain is built from TRBV30 and TRBJ1-1; a possible D gene is TRBD1 (5 bases). Germline loops: CDR1 GTSNPN, CDR2 SVGIG (reference sequence). This CDR3 has 13 residues. V was cut by 1 base and J by 1 base, with 7 bases left in between. CDR3 sequence (DNA): TGTGCCTGGAGTGACCAGGGGAACACTGAAGCTTTCTTT. Its protein product is CAWSDQGNTEAFF. Combining the CDR3 with reference TRBV30 and TRBJ1-1 gives the whole variable domain SQTIHQWPATLVQPVGSPLSLECTVEGTSNPNLYWYRQAAGRGLQLLFYSVGIGQISSEVPQNLSASRPQDRQFILSSKKLLLSDSGFYLCAWSDQGNTEAFFGQGTRLTVV.

V is TRBV13 and J is TRBJ2-1, with D possibly matching TRBD1 (6 bases). This CDR3 contains 13 residues. V lost 5 bases, J lost 7 bases, and 12 bases lay in between. CDR1 and CDR2 from the germline V gene are PRHDT and FYEKMQ (reference sequence). The CDR3 region is CASSIQGLNEQFF. Written as DNA, the CDR3 is TGTGCCAGCAGCATACAGGGTTTGAATGAGCAGTTCTTC.

This sequence joins TRBV7-6 and TRBJ2-2, with D possibly being TRBD2 (6 bases). The V gene's germline CDR1 is SGHVS and CDR2 FNYEAQ. Trimming cost V 8 bases and J 4 bases, with 14 bases left between them. The CDR3 is 14 amino acids. As DNA, the CDR3 is TGTGCCAGCCGGGTCGGGAGAGTCACCGGGGAGCTGTTTTTT. Its translation: CASRVGRVTGELFF. Together with reference TRBV7-6 and TRBJ2-2, the CDR3 gives the full variable domain: GAGVSQSPRYKVTKRGQDVALRCDPISGHVSLYWYRQALGQGPEFLTYFNYEAQQDKSGLPNDRFSAERPEGSISTLTIQRTEQRDSAMYRCASRVGRVTGELFFGEGSRLTVL.

This clone occurred once. V usage is TRBV5-1 and J usage is TRBJ1-4; no definite D call. CDR3 length equals 15 residues. Germline CDR1 reads SGHRS; CDR2 reads YFSETQ. Trimming removed 5 bases at V and 0 bases at J, with 11 bases between. The CDR3 sequence is CASRRETSTNEKLFF. CDR3 in DNA: TGCGCCAGCAGGCGAGAGACTTCAACTAATGAAAAACTGTTTTTT.

The gene calls are TRBV10-3 and TRBJ2-3; D unclear. The CDR3 runs to 15 residues. Germline loops: CDR1 ENHRY, CDR2 SYGVKD. V was shortened by 2 bases and J by 0 bases, with 9 bases between the two germline ends. The CDR3: CAISEGLDSTDTQYF. As DNA, the CDR3 is TGTGCCATCAGTGAGGGCCTTGACAGCACAGATACGCAGTATTTT.

The chain is built from TRBV28 and TRBJ1-2; TRBD1 matches at 7 bases. V was clipped by 3 bases and J by 4 bases; unmatched bases: 8. The CDR3 covers 15 residues. CDR1 and CDR2 (germline): MDHEN, SYDVKM. CDR3 nucleotide sequence: TGTGCCAGCAGTTTGACTGACAGGGTCTCCTATGGCTACACCTTC. It encodes CASSLTDRVSYGYTF.

V usage is TRBV6-5 and J usage is TRBJ2-3, with D perhaps TRBD2 (6 bases). Germline-derived CDR1 and CDR2 are MNHEY and SVGAGI. The length of the CDR3 is 14 residues. Trimming took off 2 bases at V and 4 bases at J, with 10 bases between the two ends. The CDR3 is CASSYGGISDTQYF. The CDR3 DNA reads TGTGCCAGCAGTTACGGCGGGATATCAGATACGCAGTATTTT.

Only one count was recorded for this clone. The sample has other DNA sequences that encode this CDR3 too. The chain's CDR3 is CAWSQGGDQPQHF. CDR3 nucleotides: TGTGCCTGGAGCCAGGGGGGGGATCAGCCCCAGCATTTT. The rearrangement links TRBV30 to TRBJ1-5; 7 bases are a match to TRBD1. Germline V CDR1 and CDR2: GTSNPN, SVGIG (reference sequence). V lost 3 bases, J lost 5 bases, and 4 bases stayed unmatched. The CDR3 loop spans 13 amino acids.

This clone was detected only a few times. The same CDR3 also results from other DNA sequences found in this sample. This rearrangement joins TRBV5-1 to TRBJ2-1, with 13 bases that match TRBD2. The V and J ends lost 6 bases and 0 bases, in that order; junction bases with no gene match: 12. Germline-derived CDR1 and CDR2 are SGHRS and YFSETQ. The CDR3 has 19 amino acids. The CDR3 DNA reads TGCGCCAGCAAAATAGGACTAGCGGGAGACCCGAGCTCCTACAATGAGCAGTTCTTC. Translation gives CASKIGLAGDPSSYNEQFF.

The chain carries TRBV6-5 and TRBJ1-2; tentative D call: TRBD1 (5 bases). Germline lookup yields CDR1 MNHEY and CDR2 SVGAGI. The CDR3 is 15 amino acids. The V end lost 4 bases, the J end lost 2 bases, and 14 bases lay between the germline ends. The CDR3 here is CASSSGGADNYGYTF. The CDR3 nucleotides read TGTGCCAGCAGTTCCGGAGGGGCGGACAACTATGGCTACACCTTC.

The gene calls are TRBV5-1 and TRBJ1-4; D may be TRBD1 (5 bases). Germline V gives CDR1 SGHRS, CDR2 YFSETQ. The CDR3 is 13 residues long. Deletions cut 4 bases from V and 11 bases from J, with 15 bases between. The CDR3 protein is CASSQTDTVKLFF. The CDR3 DNA reads as TGCGCCAGCAGCCAGACGGACACGGTCAAACTGTTTTTT.

Note on this clone: This same CDR3 is encoded by further DNA sequences in the sample. This chain links TRBV30 with TRBJ2-2, with D perhaps TRBD1 or TRBD2 (5 bases each). The CDR3 is 14 residues long. V was pared by 3 bases and J by 5 bases, with 13 bases between. CDR1 is GTSNPN and CDR2 is SVGIG in the germline V gene (reference sequence). DNA for the CDR3: TGTGCCTGGAGGGGGCAGGGCGGGACCGGGGAGCTGTTTTTT. It encodes CAWRGQGGTGELFF. Variable domain in full (rest from reference TRBV30 and TRBJ2-2): SQTIHQWPATLVQPVGSPLSLECTVEGTSNPNLYWYRQAAGRGLQLLFYSVGIGQISSEVPQNLSASRPQDRQFILSSKKLLLSDSGFYLCAWRGQGGTGELFFGEGSRLTVL.

The V and J genes are TRBV30 and TRBJ1-2; the D is unclear. V was shortened by 8 bases and J by 6 bases, with 16 bases between the two germline ends. Germline CDR1 reads GTSNPN; CDR2 reads SVGIG (reference sequence). The CDR3 consists of 12 residues. This chain's CDR3 is CARRDGRDGYTF. For the CDR3, the DNA is TGTGCCAGGCGTGACGGGAGAGATGGCTACACCTTC.

Here the CDR3 DNA reads TGTGCCAGCAGTTCCCGGACTATAGGATCGGATACGCAGTATTTT. Translating it yields CASSSRTIGSDTQYF. The V and J genes are TRBV27 and TRBJ2-3, with D perhaps matching TRBD2 (6 bases). The CDR3 sequence is 15 residues long. V was cut by 4 bases and J by 6 bases, with 17 bases left in between. CDR1 and CDR2 (germline): MNHEY, SMNVEV (reference sequence).

The chain recombines TRBV19 with TRBJ2-3, with D maybe TRBD1 (5 bases). With 3 bases removed from V and 6 bases from J, the gap between germline ends came to 16 bases. The CDR3 length is 15 residues. Looked up from germline, CDR1 is LNHDA and CDR2 is SQIVND (reference sequence). CDR3 sequence: CASSMMGRSGDTQYF. The DNA for the CDR3 is TGTGCCAGTAGTATGATGGGGCGGTCTGGGGATACGCAGTATTTT. Complete variable domain (other parts from reference TRBV19 and TRBJ2-3): DGGITQSPKYLFRKEGQNVTLSCEQNLNHDAMYWYRQDPGQGLRLIYYSQIVNDFQKGDIAEGYSVSREKKESFPLTVTSAQKNPTAFYLCASSMMGRSGDTQYFGPGTRLTVL.

Details on this clone: Germline is not matched at one junction end, which may reflect a read error. The chain employs TRBV7-7 and TRBJ2-2, with 7 bases aligning to TRBD1. Germline CDR1 reads SSHAT; CDR2 reads FNYEAQ (reference sequence). CDR3 length equals 15 residues. CDR3 protein: CASSPTGTNTGELFF. As DNA, the CDR3 is TGTGCTAGCAGCCCGACAGGGACGAACACCGGGGAGCTGTTTTTT.

The J gene is TRBJ1-5, the V gene TRBV6-1; no reliable D call. This CDR3 comprises 12 residues. Germline loops: CDR1 MNHNS, CDR2 SASEGT. The germline V and J ends were trimmed by 3 bases and 7 bases, with 7 bases remaining between them. CDR3 DNA sequence: TGTGCCAGCAGTGATGTAGACCAGCCCCAGCATTTT. Encoded protein: CASSDVDQPQHF.

Note on this clone: Other DNA sequences in the sample encode the same CDR3. This chain connects TRBV30 to TRBJ1-1; D is unclear. Trimming took off 3 bases at V and 1 base at J, with 12 bases between the two ends. The CDR3 length is 14 residues. Germline values: CDR1 GTSNPN, CDR2 SVGIG (reference sequence). The CDR3 region is CAWRKDGWNTEAFF. CDR3 DNA sequence: TGTGCCTGGAGGAAGGACGGTTGGAACACTGAAGCTTTCTTT.